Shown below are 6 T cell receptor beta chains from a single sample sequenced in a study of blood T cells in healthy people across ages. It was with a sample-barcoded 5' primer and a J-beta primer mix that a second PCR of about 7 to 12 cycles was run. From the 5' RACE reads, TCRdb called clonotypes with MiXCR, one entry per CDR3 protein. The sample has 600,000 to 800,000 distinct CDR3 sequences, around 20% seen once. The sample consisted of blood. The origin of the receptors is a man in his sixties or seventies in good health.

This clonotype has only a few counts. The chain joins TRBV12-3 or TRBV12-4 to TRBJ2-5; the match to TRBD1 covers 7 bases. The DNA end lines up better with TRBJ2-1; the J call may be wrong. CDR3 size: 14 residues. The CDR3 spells CASTLRQGLNEQFF. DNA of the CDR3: TGTGCCAGCACCCTCAGACAGGGTCTCAATGAGCAGTTCTTC.

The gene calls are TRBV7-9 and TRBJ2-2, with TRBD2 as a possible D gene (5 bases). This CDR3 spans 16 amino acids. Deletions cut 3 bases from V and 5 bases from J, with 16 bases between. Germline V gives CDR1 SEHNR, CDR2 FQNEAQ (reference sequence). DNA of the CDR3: TGTGCCAGCAGCTTGGCGTCAGGCGGGTTTACCGGGGAGCTGTTTTTT. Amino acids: CASSLASGGFTGELFF.

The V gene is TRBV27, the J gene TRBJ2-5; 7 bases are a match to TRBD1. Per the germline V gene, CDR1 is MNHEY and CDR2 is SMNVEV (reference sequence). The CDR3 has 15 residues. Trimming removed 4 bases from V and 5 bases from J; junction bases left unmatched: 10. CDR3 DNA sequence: TGTGCCAGCAGTTCACAGGGGCGGTATGTGGAGACCCAGTACTTC. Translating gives CASSSQGRYVETQYF.

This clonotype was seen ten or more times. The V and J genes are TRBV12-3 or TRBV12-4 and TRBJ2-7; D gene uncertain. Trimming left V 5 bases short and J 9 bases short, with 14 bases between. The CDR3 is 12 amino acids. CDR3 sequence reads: CASSNDGFRQYF. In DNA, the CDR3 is TGTGCCAGCAGTAACGACGGGTTCCGGCAGTACTTC.

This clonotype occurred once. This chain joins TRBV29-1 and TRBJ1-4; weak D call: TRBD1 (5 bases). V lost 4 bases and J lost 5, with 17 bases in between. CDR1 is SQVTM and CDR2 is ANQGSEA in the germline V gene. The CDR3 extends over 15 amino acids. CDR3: CSVGGYAGPNEKLFF. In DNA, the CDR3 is TGCAGCGTTGGGGGGTACGCAGGGCCGAATGAAAAACTGTTTTTT. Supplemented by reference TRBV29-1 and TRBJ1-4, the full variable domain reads SAVISQKPSRDICQRGTSLTIQCQVDSQVTMMFWYRQQPGQSLTLIATANQGSEATYESGFVIDKFPISRPNLTFSTLTVSNMSPEDSSIYLCSVGGYAGPNEKLFFGSGTQLSVL.

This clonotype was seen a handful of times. In nucleotides, the CDR3 is TGTGCCAGCAAGGCAGGTTCAAGATCGTACACTGAAGCTTTCTTT. Amino acids: CASKAGSRSYTEAFF. The J gene is TRBJ1-1, the V gene TRBV27; the D is unclear. CDR3 length: 15 residues. The V end lost 7 bases, the J end lost 3 bases, and 18 bases lay between the germline ends. CDR1 and CDR2 from the germline V gene are MNHEY and SMNVEV (reference sequence).